This paragraph covers one T cell receptor beta chain sequence. This sample was taken from a study of blood T cell repertoires in COVID-19. Whole-study context: COVID-19 samples collected from the United States, Italy and Spain covered acute and convalescent phases.

The CDR3 sequence is 18 residues long. CDR1 is SGHTA, CDR2 FQGNSA, per germline. V lost 4 bases, J lost 2 bases, and 13 bases stayed unmatched. In the source study's methods: Amplification of reference gene primers was used by the study to estimate nucleated cell counts. Repertoires were generated with immunoSEQ multiplex PCR, while TCRdb's copy carries only in-frame clones and drops some. V, J and clone size reflect that table, while D and trimming were determined from the DNA. The repertoire consists of fewer than 90,000 clones, with 90% to 95% occurring once and the leading ten covering about 4.5%.

V and J are TRBV7-2 and TRBJ2-7; TRBD2 matches at 11 bases. Sequenced material: peripheral blood. The source is a human donor with active COVID-19. The donor label of this sample is uncertain. The CDR3 region is CASSSPTSGVPLTYEQYF. The CDR3 region has the DNA TGTGCCAGCAGCTCCCCGACTAGCGGGGTGCCCCTAACCTACGAGCAGTACTTC.